This is a list of T cell receptor beta chains from one sample in a study of T cell repertoires and Cas9 in healthy adults. Sequencing used immunoSEQ multiplex PCR; TCRdb keeps in-frame clones, though not all of them. The sample has 20,000 to 25,000 clones, under 95% seen once. The sequenced sample consisted of CD4+ effector T cells (CD127+, CD25-, CD137-, CD154-) from PBMCs; culture status not recorded. These receptors originate from a human donor in good health. Both conserved end residues are part of each CDR3. Fields, in order: clone size, J gene, D gene, V gene, CDR3 DNA, CDR3 protein. D genes are given only for firm matches. Only part of the rows carry a size: once, few, many, or a class if the clone is expanded.

clone size: NA; J gene: TRBJ2-1; D gene: TRBD1; V gene: TRBV6-5; CDR3 DNA: TGTGCCAGCAGTTACTCAAAGCGTCAGGGGGAGTTCTTC; CDR3 protein: CASSYSKRQGEFF
clone size: NA; J gene: TRBJ2-7; D gene: NA; V gene: TRBV2; CDR3 DNA: TGTGCCAGCAGTGAGAGATACGAGCAGTACTTC; CDR3 protein: CASSERYEQYF
clone size: NA; J gene: TRBJ2-1; D gene: TRBD2; V gene: TRBV7-3; CDR3 DNA: TGTGCCAGCAGTCTTGACTTAGCGGGGGGCAATGAGCAGTTCTTC; CDR3 protein: CASSLDLAGGNEQFF
clone size: NA; J gene: TRBJ2-7; D gene: NA; V gene: TRBV6-1; CDR3 DNA: TGTGCCAGCAGTCCCTCCTACGAGCAGTACTTC; CDR3 protein: CASSPSYEQYF
clone size: NA; J gene: TRBJ2-2; D gene: NA; V gene: TRBV7-9; CDR3 DNA: TGTGCCAGCAGCCCTCGGGTACAGACGGGCAGGGAGCTGCTTTTT; CDR3 protein: CASSPRVQTGRELLF
clone size: once; J gene: TRBJ2-1; D gene: NA; V gene: TRBV7-6; CDR3 DNA: TGTGCCAGCAGCTTCGACAGGGGTGGAGGACTAGCGTACAATGAGCAGTTCTTC; CDR3 protein: CASSFDRGGGLAYNEQFF
clone size: few; J gene: TRBJ1-2; D gene: TRBD1; V gene: TRBV30; CDR3 DNA: TGTGCCTGGAGGGGACAGGGCCATTTCTATGGCTACACCTTC; CDR3 protein: CAWRGQGHFYGYTF
clone size: once; J gene: TRBJ2-7; D gene: NA; V gene: TRBV27; CDR3 DNA: TGTGCCAGTGTAGGTAAGGGCCATTTTGGAGAGCAGTACTTC; CDR3 protein: CASVGKGHFGEQYF
clone size: few; J gene: TRBJ2-1; D gene: NA; V gene: TRBV2; CDR3 DNA: TGTGCCAGCAGCGAGGCCGGGGAAGGCGAGAATGAGCAGTTCTTC; CDR3 protein: CASSEAGEGENEQFF
clone size: NA; J gene: TRBJ2-7; D gene: TRBD1; V gene: TRBV10-3; CDR3 DNA: TGTGCCATCAGTGACGTCCGGGACAGGGCCTACGAGCAGTACTTC; CDR3 protein: CAISDVRDRAYEQYF
clone size: NA; J gene: TRBJ2-4; D gene: TRBD2; V gene: TRBV10-1; CDR3 DNA: TGCGCCAGCAGCTACGGGACTAGCGGGGGTGGCATTCAGTACTTC; CDR3 protein: CASSYGTSGGGIQYF
clone size: NA; J gene: TRBJ2-7; D gene: TRBD1; V gene: TRBV5-1; CDR3 DNA: TGCGCCAGCAGCGGGACAGGTAATCTCTACGAGCAGTACTTC; CDR3 protein: CASSGTGNLYEQYF
clone size: NA; J gene: TRBJ2-1; D gene: TRBD1; V gene: TRBV9; CDR3 DNA: TGTGCCAGCAGCGTACAGAACAGGGGGGATAATGAGCAGTTCTTC; CDR3 protein: CASSVQNRGDNEQFF
clone size: NA; J gene: TRBJ1-2; D gene: TRBD1; V gene: TRBV2; CDR3 DNA: TGTGCCAGCAGTGTCAGGGGACAGGCAAACTATGGCTACACCTTC; CDR3 protein: CASSVRGQANYGYTF
clone size: NA; J gene: TRBJ2-7; D gene: NA; V gene: TRBV5-1; CDR3 DNA: TGCGCCAGCAGCTTGAACCAGGGCGCTACGAATGTGCAGTACTTC; CDR3 protein: CASSLNQGATNVQYF
clone size: once; J gene: TRBJ2-2; D gene: NA; V gene: TRBV7-9; CDR3 DNA: TGTGCCAGCAGCCCGCCCGAATTAACCGGGGGGCTGTTTTTT; CDR3 protein: CASSPPELTGGLFF
clone size: NA; J gene: TRBJ2-5; D gene: NA; V gene: TRBV9; CDR3 DNA: TGTGCCAGCAGCGCCGGGGTTCAAGAGACCCAGTACTTC; CDR3 protein: CASSAGVQETQYF
clone size: NA; J gene: TRBJ1-1; D gene: TRBD1; V gene: TRBV5-1; CDR3 DNA: TGCGCCAGCAGCATTACAGGGGGTGTCGAGGGCGTTTTCTTT; CDR3 protein: CASSITGGVEGVFF
clone size: NA; J gene: TRBJ2-3; D gene: NA; V gene: TRBV6-1; CDR3 DNA: TGTGCCAGCAGTGGGTCTTTAGGAACTAGCACAGATACGCAGTATTTT; CDR3 protein: CASSGSLGTSTDTQYF
clone size: few; J gene: TRBJ1-3; D gene: TRBD1; V gene: TRBV10-2; CDR3 DNA: TGCGCCAGCAGTGACTGGACAGGGGGATCTGGAAACACCATATATTTT; CDR3 protein: CASSDWTGGSGNTIYF
clone size: NA; J gene: TRBJ1-6; D gene: TRBD1; V gene: TRBV7-6; CDR3 DNA: TGTGCCAGCAGCTACTCCCCGGGACAGGGTTATTCACCCCTCCACTTT; CDR3 protein: CASSYSPGQGYSPLHF
clone size: NA; J gene: TRBJ2-1; D gene: TRBD2; V gene: TRBV11-2; CDR3 DNA: TGTGCCAGCAGCCTATGGACTAGCGGGGGATTATCCTACAATGAGCAGTTCTTC; CDR3 protein: CASSLWTSGGLSYNEQFF
clone size: NA; J gene: TRBJ1-4; D gene: NA; V gene: TRBV28; CDR3 DNA: TGTGCCAGCAGTCGTTTTTTTAGGGGGGCAACTAATGAAAAACTGTTTTTT; CDR3 protein: CASSRFFRGATNEKLFF
clone size: NA; J gene: TRBJ1-6; D gene: TRBD1; V gene: TRBV5-6; CDR3 DNA: TGTGCCAGCAGCTTGGAGTTGGCAGGGGGCTTCAACTCACCCCTCCACTTT; CDR3 protein: CASSLELAGGFNSPLHF
clone size: NA; J gene: TRBJ1-2; D gene: NA; V gene: TRBV28; CDR3 DNA: TGTGCCAGCAACCTCGGACAGAACTATGGCTACACCTTC; CDR3 protein: CASNLGQNYGYTF
clone size: NA; J gene: TRBJ1-6; D gene: TRBD1; V gene: TRBV2; CDR3 DNA: TGTGCCAGCAGTGAAATCCTCGGGACAGGGTTGGGTAATTCACCCCTCCACTTT; CDR3 protein: CASSEILGTGLGNSPLHF
clone size: NA; J gene: TRBJ1-1; D gene: NA; V gene: TRBV6-1; CDR3 DNA: TGTGCCAGCAGCTACGAATGGACAGCCCGTTCTGAAGCTTTCTTT; CDR3 protein: CASSYEWTARSEAFF
clone size: NA; J gene: TRBJ2-3; D gene: TRBD2; V gene: TRBV6-5; CDR3 DNA: TGTGCCAGCAGTTTGGGGACTATAACAGATACGCAGTATTTT; CDR3 protein: CASSLGTITDTQYF
clone size: NA; J gene: TRBJ2-6; D gene: NA; V gene: TRBV4-1; CDR3 DNA: TGCGCCAGCAGCCCGGGGCAGGCCAGCTCTGGGGCCAACGTCCTGACTTTC; CDR3 protein: CASSPGQASSGANVLTF
clone size: NA; J gene: TRBJ2-2; D gene: NA; V gene: TRBV11-2; CDR3 DNA: TGTGCCAGCAGCGAAAGGGGTTTTCGAACCGGGGAGCTGTTTTTT; CDR3 protein: CASSERGFRTGELFF
clone size: NA; J gene: TRBJ1-2; D gene: NA; V gene: TRBV10-3; CDR3 DNA: TGTGCCATCAGTGAGTCGTCTCGGGGGCTCCATGGCTACACCTTC; CDR3 protein: CAISESSRGLHGYTF
clone size: few; J gene: TRBJ1-3; D gene: TRBD1; V gene: TRBV2; CDR3 DNA: TGTGCCAGCAGTGTCTCAGGGGGAAGAAACACCATATATTTT; CDR3 protein: CASSVSGGRNTIYF
clone size: NA; J gene: TRBJ1-3; D gene: NA; V gene: TRBV4-2; CDR3 DNA: TGTGCCAGCAGCCAAGAGTCTCCACTCTCTGGAAACACCATATATTTT; CDR3 protein: CASSQESPLSGNTIYF
clone size: NA; J gene: TRBJ1-2; D gene: TRBD1; V gene: TRBV19; CDR3 DNA: TGTGCCAGTAGTCCTACAGGGGAAGACTATGGCTACACCTTC; CDR3 protein: CASSPTGEDYGYTF
clone size: NA; J gene: TRBJ2-5; D gene: NA; V gene: TRBV5-8; CDR3 DNA: TGTGCCAGCAGCTTGTCGGTAAATTCGTACCAAGAGACCCAGTACTTC; CDR3 protein: CASSLSVNSYQETQYF
clone size: NA; J gene: TRBJ1-2; D gene: NA; V gene: TRBV19; CDR3 DNA: TGTGCCAGTAGTACTCAGGGTTGGAGTGACTATGGCTACACCTTC; CDR3 protein: CASSTQGWSDYGYTF
clone size: NA; J gene: TRBJ1-3; D gene: NA; V gene: TRBV11-3; CDR3 DNA: TGTGCCAGCAGCCTCTCGGCCTCTGGAAACACCATATATTTT; CDR3 protein: CASSLSASGNTIYF
clone size: NA; J gene: TRBJ1-5; D gene: NA; V gene: TRBV1; CDR3 DNA: TGCACCAGCAGCCAACAGGAGGGACAGTGGATTCAGCCCCAGCATTTT; CDR3 protein: CTSSQQEGQWIQPQHF
clone size: NA; J gene: TRBJ1-2; D gene: NA; V gene: TRBV18; CDR3 DNA: TGTGCCAGCTCACGGAGCGGGACGGGAGCTAACTATGGCTACACCTTC; CDR3 protein: CASSRSGTGANYGYTF
clone size: NA; J gene: TRBJ2-1; D gene: NA; V gene: TRBV5-1; CDR3 DNA: TGCGCCAGCAGCTTGGGTCGTGTTTGGAACGTCGATGAGCAGTTCTTC; CDR3 protein: CASSLGRVWNVDEQFF
clone size: NA; J gene: TRBJ2-5; D gene: TRBD2; V gene: TRBV4-2; CDR3 DNA: TGTGCCAGCAGCCAAGAGCAACGGGGGGGCCAAGAGACCCAGTACTTC; CDR3 protein: CASSQEQRGGQETQYF
clone size: NA; J gene: TRBJ1-2; D gene: NA; V gene: TRBV7-2; CDR3 DNA: TGTGCCAGCAGCTTAGGACAGGCCTCTAACTATGGCTACACCTTC; CDR3 protein: CASSLGQASNYGYTF
clone size: NA; J gene: TRBJ2-6; D gene: NA; V gene: TRBV28; CDR3 DNA: TGTGCCAGCAGTTTATTCAAGGACACCCGCTCTGGGGCCAACGTCCTGACTTTC; CDR3 protein: CASSLFKDTRSGANVLTF
clone size: NA; J gene: TRBJ2-2; D gene: TRBD1; V gene: TRBV10-2; CDR3 DNA: TGCGCCAGCAGTGAGTCGCGTGACAGGGGCACCGGGGAGCTGTTTTTT; CDR3 protein: CASSESRDRGTGELFF
clone size: NA; J gene: TRBJ1-1; D gene: NA; V gene: TRBV6-5; CDR3 DNA: TGTGCCAGTCTGGGGGGCTGGGAGAACACTGAAGCTTTCTTT; CDR3 protein: CASLGGWENTEAFF
clone size: NA; J gene: TRBJ1-5; D gene: NA; V gene: TRBV6-1; CDR3 DNA: TGTGCCAGCAGTGAAGGGAGGGCAAGGACGGATCAGCCCCAGCATTTT; CDR3 protein: CASSEGRARTDQPQHF
clone size: NA; J gene: TRBJ1-3; D gene: NA; V gene: TRBV5-4; CDR3 DNA: TGTGCCAGCAGCTTGTTTGGGCAGGGCTCTGGAAACACCATATATTTT; CDR3 protein: CASSLFGQGSGNTIYF
clone size: few; J gene: TRBJ2-7; D gene: NA; V gene: TRBV6-6; CDR3 DNA: TGTGCCAGCAGTCCGAGGGGCTACGAGCAGTACTTC; CDR3 protein: CASSPRGYEQYF
clone size: NA; J gene: TRBJ1-2; D gene: TRBD1; V gene: TRBV5-5; CDR3 DNA: TGTGCCAGCAGCTTAGGGGGGACAGCTTTCTCCCTCTATGGCTACACCTTC; CDR3 protein: CASSLGGTAFSLYGYTF
clone size: NA; J gene: TRBJ1-2; D gene: TRBD1; V gene: TRBV5-1; CDR3 DNA: TGCGCCAGCAGCTTGGGAGGGGGCGACTATGGCTACACCTTC; CDR3 protein: CASSLGGGDYGYTF
clone size: NA; J gene: TRBJ2-3; D gene: NA; V gene: TRBV5-5; CDR3 DNA: TGTGCCAGCAGCCTTGGGCCCCGGACAGGCACAGATACGCAGTATTTT; CDR3 protein: CASSLGPRTGTDTQYF
clone size: NA; J gene: TRBJ1-4; D gene: NA; V gene: TRBV7-8; CDR3 DNA: TGTGCCAGCAGCACCAGGATTGCAACTAATGAAAAACTGTTTTTT; CDR3 protein: CASSTRIATNEKLFF
clone size: once; J gene: TRBJ2-5; D gene: NA; V gene: TRBV4-2; CDR3 DNA: TGTGCCAGCAGCGCACGGGCGGTTGCGCAGGAGACCCAGTACTTC; CDR3 protein: CASSARAVAQETQYF
clone size: NA; J gene: TRBJ1-2; D gene: NA; V gene: TRBV29-1; CDR3 DNA: TGCAGCGTTCAGCCGGGATCGCGTGGCTACACCTTC; CDR3 protein: CSVQPGSRGYTF
clone size: NA; J gene: TRBJ2-7; D gene: NA; V gene: TRBV29-1; CDR3 DNA: TGCAGCGCAGGAGGGGGAGCCGAGCAGTACTTC; CDR3 protein: CSAGGGAEQYF
clone size: NA; J gene: TRBJ2-5; D gene: NA; V gene: TRBV6-1; CDR3 DNA: TGTGCCAGCAGTGAAGCGCTGGTCGGGGAGACCCAGTACTTC; CDR3 protein: CASSEALVGETQYF
clone size: NA; J gene: TRBJ2-1; D gene: NA; V gene: TRBV19; CDR3 DNA: TGTGCCAGTAGTGCGAATACTGAGCAGTTCTTC; CDR3 protein: CASSANTEQFF
clone size: once; J gene: TRBJ2-1; D gene: NA; V gene: TRBV5-1; CDR3 DNA: TGCGCCAGCAGCCCTCTCGGGGTGCGCTCCTACAATGAGCAGTTCTTC; CDR3 protein: CASSPLGVRSYNEQFF
clone size: NA; J gene: TRBJ2-3; D gene: NA; V gene: TRBV5-1; CDR3 DNA: TGCGCCAGCAGCTTGGAACCGCGTTCGGGCACAGATACGCAGTATTTT; CDR3 protein: CASSLEPRSGTDTQYF
clone size: NA; J gene: TRBJ1-2; D gene: NA; V gene: TRBV7-9; CDR3 DNA: TGTGCCAGCAGCCCGGCCGGCAGTCTGGCCTATGGCTACACCTTC; CDR3 protein: CASSPAGSLAYGYTF